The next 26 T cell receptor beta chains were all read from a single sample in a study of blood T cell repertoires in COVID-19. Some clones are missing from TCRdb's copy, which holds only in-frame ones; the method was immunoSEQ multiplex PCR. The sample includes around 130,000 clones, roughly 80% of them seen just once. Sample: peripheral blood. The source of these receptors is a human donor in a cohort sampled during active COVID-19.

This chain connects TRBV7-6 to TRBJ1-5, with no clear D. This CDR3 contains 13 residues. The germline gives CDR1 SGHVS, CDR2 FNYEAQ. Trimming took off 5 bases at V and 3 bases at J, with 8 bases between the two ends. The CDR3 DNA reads TGTGCCAGCAGCCCCCAATCCAATCAGCCCCAGCATTTT. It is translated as CASSPQSNQPQHF.

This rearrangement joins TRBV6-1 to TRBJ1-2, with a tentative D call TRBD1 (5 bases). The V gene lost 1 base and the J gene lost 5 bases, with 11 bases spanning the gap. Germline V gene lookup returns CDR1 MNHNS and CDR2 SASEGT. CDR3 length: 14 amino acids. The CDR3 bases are TGTGCCAGCAGTGAAGGAGCAGGGAAGTATGGCTACACCTTC. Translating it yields CASSEGAGKYGYTF.

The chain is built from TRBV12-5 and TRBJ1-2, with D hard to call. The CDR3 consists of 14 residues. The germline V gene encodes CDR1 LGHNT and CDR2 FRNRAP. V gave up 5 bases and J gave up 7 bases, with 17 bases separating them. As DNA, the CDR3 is TGTGCTAGTGGTCCCCCACGGGGAGGGCTTGGCTACACCTTC. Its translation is CASGPPRGGLGYTF.

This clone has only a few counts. CDR3 residues: CAIRPDSDAYGYTF. CDR3 coding DNA: TGTGCCATCAGACCTGACAGTGATGCCTATGGCTACACCTTC. The chain employs TRBV10-3 and TRBJ1-2, with D possibly TRBD1 on 5 matching bases. The CDR3 is made up of 14 amino acids. Germline CDR1 reads ENHRY; CDR2 reads SYGVKD. The ends were cut back, 6 bases at V and 4 bases at J, with 15 bases in the middle.

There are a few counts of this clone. CDR3 sequence: CASSESGRGGTGELFF. In DNA form, the CDR3 reads TGTGCCAGCAGTGAATCGGGAAGGGGGGGCACCGGGGAGCTGTTTTTT. The chain uses TRBV25-1 and TRBJ2-2, with TRBD2 as a possible D gene (7 bases). The germline CDR1 and CDR2 sequences are MGHDK and SYGVNS. CDR3 size: 16 residues. Trimming shortened V by 1 base and J by 4 bases, and 13 bases separated the two germline ends.

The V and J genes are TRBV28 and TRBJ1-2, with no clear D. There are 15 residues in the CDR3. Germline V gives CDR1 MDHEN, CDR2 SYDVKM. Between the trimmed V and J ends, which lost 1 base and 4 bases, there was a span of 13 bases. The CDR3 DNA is TGTGCCAGCAGTTTATCTCCGCGTGCAGGCTATGGCTACACCTTC. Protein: CASSLSPRAGYGYTF.

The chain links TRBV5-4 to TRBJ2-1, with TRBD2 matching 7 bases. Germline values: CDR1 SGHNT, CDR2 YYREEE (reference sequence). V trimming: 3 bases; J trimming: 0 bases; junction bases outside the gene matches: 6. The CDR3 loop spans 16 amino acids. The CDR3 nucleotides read TGTGCCAGCAGCTCCCCGGGGGGTAGCTCCTACAATGAGCAGTTCTTC. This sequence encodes CASSSPGGSSYNEQFF.

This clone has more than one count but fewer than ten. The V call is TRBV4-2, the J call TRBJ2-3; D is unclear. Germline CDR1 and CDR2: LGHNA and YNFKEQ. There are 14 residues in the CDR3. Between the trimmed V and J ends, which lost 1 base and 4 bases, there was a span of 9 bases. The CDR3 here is CASSQASSPDTQYF. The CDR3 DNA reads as TGTGCCAGCAGCCAAGCGTCTAGTCCAGATACGCAGTATTTT.

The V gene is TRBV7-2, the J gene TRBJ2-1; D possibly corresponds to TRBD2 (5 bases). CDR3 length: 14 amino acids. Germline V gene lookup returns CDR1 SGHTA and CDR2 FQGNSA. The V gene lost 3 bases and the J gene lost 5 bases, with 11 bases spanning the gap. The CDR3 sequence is CASSFSAGNNEQFF. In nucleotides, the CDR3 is TGTGCCAGCAGCTTCAGTGCGGGCAACAATGAGCAGTTCTTC.

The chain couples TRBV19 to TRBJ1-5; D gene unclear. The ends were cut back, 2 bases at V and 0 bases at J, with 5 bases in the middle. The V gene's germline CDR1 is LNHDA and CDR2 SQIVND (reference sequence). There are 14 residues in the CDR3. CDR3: CASSIFNSNQPQHF. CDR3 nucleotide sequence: TGTGCCAGTAGTATATTTAATAGCAATCAGCCCCAGCATTTT.

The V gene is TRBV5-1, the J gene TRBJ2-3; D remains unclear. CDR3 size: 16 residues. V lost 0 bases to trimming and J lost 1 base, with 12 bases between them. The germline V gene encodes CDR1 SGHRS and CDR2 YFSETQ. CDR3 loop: CASSLDQATRTDTQYF. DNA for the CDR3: TGCGCCAGCAGCTTGGATCAGGCGACCCGCACAGATACGCAGTATTTT. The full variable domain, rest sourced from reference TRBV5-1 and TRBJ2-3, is KAGVTQTPRYLIKTRGQQVTLSCSPISGHRSVSWYQQTPGQGLQFLFEYFSETQRNKGNFPGRFSGRQFSNSRSEMNVSTLELGDSALYLCASSLDQATRTDTQYFGPGTRLTVL.

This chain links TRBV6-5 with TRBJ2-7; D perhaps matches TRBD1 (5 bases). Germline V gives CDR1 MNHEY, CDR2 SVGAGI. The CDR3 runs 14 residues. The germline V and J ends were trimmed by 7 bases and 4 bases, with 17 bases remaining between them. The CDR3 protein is CASNSRQGVYEQYF. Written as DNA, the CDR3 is TGTGCCAGCAACTCGAGGCAGGGTGTATACGAGCAGTACTTC.

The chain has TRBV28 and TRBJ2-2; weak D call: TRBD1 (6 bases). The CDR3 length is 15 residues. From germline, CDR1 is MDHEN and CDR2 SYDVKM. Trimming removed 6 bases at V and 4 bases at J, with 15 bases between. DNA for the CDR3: TGTGCCAGCAGACGACCCATAGGGGGCACCGGGGAGCTGTTTTTT. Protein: CASRRPIGGTGELFF. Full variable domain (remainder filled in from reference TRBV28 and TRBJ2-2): DVKVTQSSRYLVKRTGEKVFLECVQDMDHENMFWYRQDPGLGLRLIYFSYDVKMKEKGDIPEGYSVSREKKERFSLILESASTNQTSMYLCASRRPIGGTGELFFGEGSRLTVL.

The CDR3 DNA is TGTGCCAGCAGACAAAGCGGGGGGGGGCCAGATACGCAGTATTTT. Its translation is CASRQSGGGPDTQYF. The chain couples TRBV2 to TRBJ2-3, with 10 nucleotides matching TRBD2. The germline CDR1 and CDR2 sequences are SNHLY and FYNNEI. V shed 6 bases, J shed 4 bases, and the junction held 7 bases outside the gene matches. The CDR3 is 15 amino acids.

The CDR3 reads CASSLVEGNTEAFF. In DNA form, the CDR3 reads TGTGCCAGCAGCTTAGTTGAGGGTAACACTGAAGCTTTCTTT. The chain is built from TRBV7-9 and TRBJ1-1, with D unresolved. The germline gives CDR1 SEHNR, CDR2 FQNEAQ (reference sequence). This CDR3 spans 14 amino acids. V shed 1 base and J shed 2 bases, with 8 bases lying between them.

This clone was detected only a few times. CDR3 nucleotide sequence: TGTGCCAGCAGTTGGCGGAACGAAGCTTTCTTT. Translated, it gives CASSWRNEAFF. The V gene is TRBV6-5, the J gene TRBJ1-1, with D hard to call. The CDR3 covers 11 residues. In germline, CDR1 is MNHEY, CDR2 SVGAGI. V lost 4 bases and J lost 8, with 8 bases in between.

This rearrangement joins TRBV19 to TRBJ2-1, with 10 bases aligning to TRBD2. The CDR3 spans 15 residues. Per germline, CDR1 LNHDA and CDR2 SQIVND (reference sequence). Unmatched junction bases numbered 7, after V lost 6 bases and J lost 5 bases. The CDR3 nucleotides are TGTGCCAGTAGCTCCGGGACTAGCGCTAACAATGAGCAGTTCTTC. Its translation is CASSSGTSANNEQFF.

CDR3 region: CASSEPASGRNEQFF. The CDR3 DNA reads TGCGCCAGCAGTGAGCCGGCTAGCGGAAGGAATGAGCAGTTCTTC. The rearrangement joins TRBV10-1 to TRBJ2-1, with 7 bases that match TRBD2. J lost 7 bases, V lost 2 bases, and 8 bases had no gene match. CDR1 and CDR2 from the germline V gene are WNHNN and SYGVQD (reference sequence). The CDR3 is made up of 15 amino acids.

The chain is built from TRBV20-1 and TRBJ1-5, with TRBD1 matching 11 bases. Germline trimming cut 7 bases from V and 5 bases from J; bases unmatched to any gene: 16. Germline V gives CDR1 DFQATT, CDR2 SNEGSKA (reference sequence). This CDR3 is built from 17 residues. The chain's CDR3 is CSVSRSGTGGLDQPQHF. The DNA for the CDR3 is TGCAGTGTTAGTCGATCTGGGACAGGGGGTTTGGATCAGCCCCAGCATTTT.

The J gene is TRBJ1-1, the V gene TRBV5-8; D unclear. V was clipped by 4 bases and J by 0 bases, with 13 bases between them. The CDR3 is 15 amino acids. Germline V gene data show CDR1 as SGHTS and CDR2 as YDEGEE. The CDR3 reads CASSPPGFMNTEAFF. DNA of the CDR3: TGTGCCAGCAGCCCCCCGGGGTTCATGAACACTGAAGCTTTCTTT.

The CDR3 sequence: CASNPFGSDTQYF. CDR3 coding DNA: TGTGCCAGCAACCCGTTCGGGTCAGATACGCAGTATTTT. This rearrangement joins TRBV9 to TRBJ2-3, with D uncertain. The germline V gene has CDR1 SGDLS and CDR2 YYNGEE. Between the trimmed V and J ends, which lost 6 bases and 4 bases, there was a span of 12 bases. The length of the CDR3 is 13 residues.

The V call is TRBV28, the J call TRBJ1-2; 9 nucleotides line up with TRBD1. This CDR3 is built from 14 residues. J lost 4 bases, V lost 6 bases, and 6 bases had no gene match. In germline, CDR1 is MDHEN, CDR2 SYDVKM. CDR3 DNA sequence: TGTGCCAGCAGAACCGGGACAGGGTCCTATGGCTACACCTTC. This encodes CASRTGTGSYGYTF.

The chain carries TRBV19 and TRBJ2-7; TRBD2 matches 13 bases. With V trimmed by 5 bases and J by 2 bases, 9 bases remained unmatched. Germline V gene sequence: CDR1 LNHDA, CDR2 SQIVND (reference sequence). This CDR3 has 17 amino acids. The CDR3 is CASSSGLAGVPPYEQYF. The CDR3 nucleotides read TGTGCCAGTAGTTCTGGACTAGCGGGGGTCCCCCCCTACGAGCAGTACTTC. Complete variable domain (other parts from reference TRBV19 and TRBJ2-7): DGGITQSPKYLFRKEGQNVTLSCEQNLNHDAMYWYRQDPGQGLRLIYYSQIVNDFQKGDIAEGYSVSREKKESFPLTVTSAQKNPTAFYLCASSSGLAGVPPYEQYFGPGTRLTVT.

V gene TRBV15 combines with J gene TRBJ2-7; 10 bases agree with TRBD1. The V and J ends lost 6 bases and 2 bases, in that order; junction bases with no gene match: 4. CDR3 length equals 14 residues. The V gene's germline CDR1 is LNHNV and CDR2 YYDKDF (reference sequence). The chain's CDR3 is CATRGQGLPYEQYF. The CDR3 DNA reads TGTGCCACCAGGGGACAGGGGTTGCCCTACGAGCAGTACTTC.

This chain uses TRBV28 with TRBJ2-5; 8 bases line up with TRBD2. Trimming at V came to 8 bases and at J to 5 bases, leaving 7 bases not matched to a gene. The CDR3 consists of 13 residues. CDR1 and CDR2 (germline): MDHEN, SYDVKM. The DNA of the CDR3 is TGTGCCAGCCTTCCAGGCGGGGGGGAGACCCAGTACTTC. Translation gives CASLPGGGETQYF.

CDR3: CASSDRGSYEQYF. As DNA, the CDR3 is TGTGCCAGTAGTGACAGGGGCTCCTACGAGCAGTACTTC. The chain couples TRBV19 to TRBJ2-7; 8 nucleotides match TRBD1. CDR1 LNHDA and CDR2 SQIVND come from the germline V gene (reference sequence). V shed 5 bases and J 0 bases; nucleotides not matched to a gene: 0. The CDR3 length is 13 residues.